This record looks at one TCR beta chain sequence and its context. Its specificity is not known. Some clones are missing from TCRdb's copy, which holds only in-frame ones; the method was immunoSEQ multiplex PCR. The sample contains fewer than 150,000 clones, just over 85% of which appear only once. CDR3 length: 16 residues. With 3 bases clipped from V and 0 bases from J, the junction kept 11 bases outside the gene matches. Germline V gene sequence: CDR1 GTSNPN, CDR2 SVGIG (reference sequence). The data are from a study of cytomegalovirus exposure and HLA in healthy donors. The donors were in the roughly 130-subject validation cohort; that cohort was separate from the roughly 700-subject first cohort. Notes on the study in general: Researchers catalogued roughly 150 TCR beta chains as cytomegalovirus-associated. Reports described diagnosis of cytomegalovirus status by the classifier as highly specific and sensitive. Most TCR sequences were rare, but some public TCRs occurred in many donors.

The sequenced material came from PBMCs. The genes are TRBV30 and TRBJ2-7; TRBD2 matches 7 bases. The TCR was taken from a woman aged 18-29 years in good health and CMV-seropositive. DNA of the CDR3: TGTGCCTGGAGGTTCAACGGCGGGAGTTACTCCTACGAGCAGTACTTC. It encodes CAWRFNGGSYSYEQYF.